The entry below gives a single T cell receptor beta chain sequence along with its context. The antigen is undetermined. The primer mix had 60 Vbeta and 13 Jbeta primers. Clones were read by immunoSEQ multiplex PCR, and TCRdb kept only the in-frame ones, dropping some. The sample carries 95,000 to 150,000 clones, around four fifths recorded once. The record originates from a study of cytomegalovirus exposure and HLA in healthy donors. Whole-study findings and limits: Later work found most CMV-associated TCR beta chains apparently HLA-restricted. Prediction of most subjects' HLA-A and HLA-B alleles by TCR beta sequences was reportedly accurate.

The receptor was derived from a man aged 55 to 70 in good health and CMV-seropositive. The sequencing input was PBMCs.

The DNA for the CDR3 is TGTGCCTGGAGTACCGGGACAGGGGGAAGCTATGGCTACACCTTC. This codes for CAWSTGTGGSYGYTF. The rearrangement joins TRBV30 to TRBJ1-2; TRBD1 matches 11 bases. V lost 2 bases and J lost 4; bases outside the gene matches: 6. The CDR3 is 15 amino acids. CDR1 and CDR2 from the germline V gene are GTSNPN and SVGIG (reference sequence).